This T cell receptor beta chain was profiled in a study of identical twins. Study-level findings and limits: Weaker excess twin sharing was observed in beta out-of-frame sequences. Rather than following the same donors, the conclusions depended on cross-sectional statistical analysis.

Template switching, a step in the protocol, added a universal primer site, and cDNA carried unique molecular identifiers. MiXCR, run by TCRdb on the 5' RACE reads, gives a single entry per CDR3 protein. There are about 210,000 distinct CDR3 sequences in the sample; roughly 9.4% occur only once, and about 5.2% lies in the top ten. A remark on this clonotype: Its antigen is undetermined.

CDR1 and CDR2 (germline): SGHRS, YFSETQ. The CDR3 loop spans 18 amino acids. Trimming stripped 8 bases from V and 0 bases from J, with 24 bases between. The chain joins TRBV5-1 to TRBJ2-1, with a weak D call TRBD2 (6 bases). The sequence was collected from a woman aged 18-30 years in good health. Sequenced sample: memory (CD45RO+) T cells sorted from blood. CDR3 residues: CARSLDPPGASSYNEQFF. The CDR3 DNA is TGCGCCAGGAGCCTGGACCCCCCGGGAGCCAGCTCCTACAATGAGCAGTTCTTC.